This T cell receptor beta chain was identified in a study of T cell changes during pregnancy in multiple sclerosis. The method was immunoSEQ multiplex PCR; TCRdb's version includes in-frame clones alone and lacks a portion of them. The table includes fewer than 85,000 clones, about 94% detected once. This clone came up a few times. Trimming pared 0 bases from V and 0 bases from J, leaving 11 bases between. The V gene's germline CDR1 is LGHNA and CDR2 YNFKEQ. This CDR3 region has 16 residues. The V call is TRBV4-2, the J call TRBJ1-2, with D possibly matching TRBD1 (5 bases). The sample consisted of peripheral blood, taken in the third trimester of pregnancy. The sequence came from a female donor with multiple sclerosis, enrolled in a pregnancy study. Here the CDR3 reads CASSQDDSLANYGYTF. The CDR3 DNA follows: TGTGCCAGCAGCCAAGATGACAGCCTAGCTAACTATGGCTACACCTTC.